The 19 T cell receptor beta chains below come from one sample, sequenced in a study of cytomegalovirus exposure and HLA in healthy donors. Primers: 60 Vbeta forward and 13 Jbeta reverse. The method was immunoSEQ multiplex PCR; TCRdb's version includes in-frame clones alone and lacks a portion of them. With around 210,000 clones in the sample, the ten largest clones hold more than 0.95%. The sequenced sample consisted of PBMCs. These TCRs come from a girl under 10 years old in good health and CMV-seropositive.

The chain joins TRBV6-6 to TRBJ1-1; TRBD1 matches 11 bases. V gave up 5 bases and J gave up 4 bases; unmatched junction bases: 6. Per germline, CDR1 MNHNY and CDR2 SVGAGI (reference sequence). This CDR3 has 15 residues. CDR3 sequence: CASSDPGQGATEAFF. The CDR3 coding sequence is TGTGCCAGCAGTGACCCCGGACAGGGGGCCACTGAAGCTTTCTTT.

The genes are TRBV9 and TRBJ1-1; D unclear. Trimming left V 2 bases short and J 1 base short, with 6 bases between. The CDR3 covers 13 residues. The V gene's germline CDR1 is SGDLS and CDR2 YYNGEE. DNA of the CDR3: TGTGCCAGCAGCGTCACAGCGAACACTGAAGCTTTCTTT. It is translated as CASSVTANTEAFF.

The V call is TRBV28, the J call TRBJ1-1; D possibly corresponds to TRBD1 (5 bases). Trimming took 4 bases from V and 1 from J, leaving 10 bases between them. Germline V gene lookup returns CDR1 MDHEN and CDR2 SYDVKM. The CDR3 runs 14 residues. Written as DNA, the CDR3 is TGTGCCAGCAGTTGGGGGGTGGAGAACACTGAAGCTTTCTTT. This encodes CASSWGVENTEAFF. The full variable domain, completed using reference TRBV28 and TRBJ1-1, is DVKVTQSSRYLVKRTGEKVFLECVQDMDHENMFWYRQDPGLGLRLIYFSYDVKMKEKGDIPEGYSVSREKKERFSLILESASTNQTSMYLCASSWGVENTEAFFGQGTRLTVV.

The chain joins TRBV7-2 to TRBJ1-2; D not certain. CDR1 is SGHTA, CDR2 FQGNSA, per germline. V lost 2 bases to trimming and J lost 5 bases, with 15 bases between them. This CDR3 has 15 residues. The CDR3 sequence: CASSLSAQLVYGYTF. The CDR3 DNA reads as TGTGCCAGCAGCTTAAGTGCACAGCTCGTATATGGCTACACCTTC.

The chain is built from TRBV6-6 and TRBJ2-5, with 10 bases that match TRBD2. The CDR3 totals 16 residues. Trimming took 6 bases from V and 5 from J; bases not matched to a gene: 12. CDR1 is MNHNY, CDR2 SVGAGI, per germline (reference sequence). CDR3 in DNA: TGTGCCAGCAGAACCACGGCACTAGCGGGATTTGAGACCCAGTACTTC. Protein: CASRTTALAGFETQYF.

CDR3 sequence (DNA): TGTGCCAGCAGCTACGATCCGGGAGTGAGGACCGGGGAGCTGTTTTTT. As protein: CASSYDPGVRTGELFF. This rearrangement joins TRBV5-4 to TRBJ2-2; TRBD2 is a possible D gene (6 bases). The CDR3 runs 16 residues. V dropped 3 bases and J dropped 5 bases, with 17 bases sitting between them. CDR1 and CDR2 from the germline V gene are SGHNT and YYREEE (reference sequence).

The V call is TRBV2, the J call TRBJ2-1, with D tentatively TRBD2 (6 bases). V dropped 7 bases and J dropped 1 base, with 14 bases sitting between them. CDR3 length equals 15 residues. Germline CDR1 is SNHLY and CDR2 is FYNNEI. CDR3 region: CASMGGRGSYNEQFF. CDR3 nucleotide sequence: TGTGCCAGCATGGGGGGTAGGGGTTCCTACAATGAGCAGTTCTTC.

J is TRBJ2-5 and V is TRBV11-3; 7 bases match TRBD2. From germline, CDR1 is SGHNT and CDR2 YENEEA. The CDR3 has 14 residues. With 1 base clipped from V and 4 bases from J, the junction kept 3 bases outside the gene matches. The CDR3 sequence: CASSLGGSGETQYF. As DNA, the CDR3 is TGTGCCAGCAGCTTAGGCGGGAGTGGAGAGACCCAGTACTTC.

This chain uses TRBV14 with TRBJ2-1; D ambiguous. Trimming shortened V by 4 bases and J by 0 bases, and 4 bases separated the two germline ends. Germline V lookup: CDR1 SGHDN, CDR2 FVKESK. This CDR3 contains 13 residues. The CDR3 sequence: CASSLSSYNEQFF. Here the CDR3 DNA reads TGTGCCAGCAGCCTTAGCTCCTACAATGAGCAGTTCTTC. Combining the CDR3 with reference TRBV14 and TRBJ2-1 gives the whole variable domain EAGVTQFPSHSVIEKGQTVTLRCDPISGHDNLYWYRRVMGKEIKFLLHFVKESKQDESGMPNNRFLAERTGGTYSTLKVQPAELEDSGVYFCASSLSSYNEQFFGPGTRLTVL.

V usage is TRBV6-1 and J usage is TRBJ2-2, with 9 bases that match TRBD2. Germline CDR1 is MNHNS and CDR2 is SASEGT. The CDR3 sequence is 16 residues long. Trimming cost V 3 bases and J 1 base; bases outside gene matches: 3. CDR3 sequence reads: CASSEPSGMNTGELFF. CDR3 DNA sequence: TGTGCCAGCAGTGAGCCTAGCGGGATGAACACCGGGGAGCTGTTTTTT.

The rearrangement links TRBV27 to TRBJ2-7; 11 nucleotides agree with TRBD2. The CDR3 totals 13 residues. The J segment lost 4 bases and the V segment lost 7 bases, leaving 3 bases of the junction unmatched. The germline V gene encodes CDR1 MNHEY and CDR2 SMNVEV (reference sequence). The CDR3 protein is CASKTSGRYEQYF. For the CDR3, the DNA is TGTGCCAGCAAAACTAGCGGGAGATACGAGCAGTACTTC.

This chain links TRBV5-6 with TRBJ2-7; 8 nucleotides align to TRBD2. Germline trimming cut 0 bases from V and 6 bases from J; bases unmatched to any gene: 11. The CDR3 extends over 16 amino acids. The germline V gene encodes CDR1 SGHDT and CDR2 YYEEEE. DNA for the CDR3: TGTGCCAGCAGCTTGGCTTCCGGGAGGGCCTCGGTCGAGCAGTACTTC. It specifies CASSLASGRASVEQYF.

This sequence joins TRBV9 and TRBJ2-1, with 10 bases that match TRBD1. CDR3 size: 15 residues. Germline V CDR1 and CDR2: SGDLS, YYNGEE. J lost 1 base, V lost 3 bases, and 1 base had no gene match. The CDR3 nucleotides read TGTGCCAGCAGCGGGGGACAGGGGTCCTACAATGAGCAGTTCTTC. Translation gives CASSGGQGSYNEQFF.

The rearrangement joins TRBV10-3 to TRBJ2-3, with D maybe TRBD2 (6 bases). This CDR3 region has 13 residues. Trimming stripped 7 bases from V and 2 bases from J, with 10 bases between. Germline V CDR1 and CDR2: ENHRY, SYGVKD. The CDR3 nucleotides are TGTGCCATCACGGGACTCCCCACAGATACGCAGTATTTT. It yields the protein CAITGLPTDTQYF.

This rearrangement joins TRBV20-1 to TRBJ2-1; no clear D. Germline CDR1 is DFQATT and CDR2 is SNEGSKA (reference sequence). The CDR3 runs to 10 residues. V was shortened by 4 bases and J by 7 bases, with 5 bases between the two germline ends. This CDR3 reads CSATLNEQFF. In nucleotides, the CDR3 is TGCAGTGCTACTTTAAATGAGCAGTTCTTC.

The chain links TRBV27 to TRBJ1-1; D might be TRBD1 (5 bases). Germline V gene sequence: CDR1 MNHEY, CDR2 SMNVEV (reference sequence). V shed 8 bases and J shed 1 base, with 14 bases lying between them. This CDR3 is built from 14 residues. The CDR3 sequence: CASRSLGQNTEAFF. As DNA, the CDR3 is TGTGCCAGCCGATCGTTAGGACAGAACACTGAAGCTTTCTTT.

The rearrangement joins TRBV7-9 to TRBJ2-3; a possible D gene is TRBD2 (6 bases). The CDR3 is 14 residues long. The germline V and J ends were trimmed by 0 bases and 3 bases, with 7 bases remaining between them. Germline assignment: CDR1 SEHNR and CDR2 FQNEAQ (reference sequence). The CDR3 nucleotides read TGTGCCAGCAGCTTAGCGCGGGGAACAGATACGCAGTATTTT. It translates to CASSLARGTDTQYF.

This chain joins TRBV4-1 and TRBJ2-1, with TRBD1 identical over 7 bases. The length of the CDR3 is 15 residues. J was trimmed by 4 bases and V by 0 bases; bases with no gene match: 3. The germline V gene encodes CDR1 MGHRA and CDR2 YSYEKL. The CDR3 spells CASSQDPDRYNEQFF. The CDR3 coding sequence is TGCGCCAGCAGCCAAGATCCGGACAGGTACAATGAGCAGTTCTTC.

The genes are TRBV5-4 and TRBJ2-3; 10 bases align to TRBD2. This CDR3 contains 16 residues. The germline gives CDR1 SGHNT, CDR2 YYREEE (reference sequence). V trimming: 4 bases; J trimming: 2 bases; junction bases outside the gene matches: 7. The CDR3 region has the DNA TGTGCCAGCAGCCCGCGGACTAGCGGATACACAGATACGCAGTATTTT. Amino acid sequence: CASSPRTSGYTDTQYF.